Each of the 26 T cell receptor beta chains below was sequenced from the same sample in a study of blood T cells in healthy people across ages. A second PCR of roughly 7 to 11 cycles used a sample-barcoded 5' primer and a J-beta primer mix. From the 5' RACE reads, TCRdb called clonotypes with MiXCR, one entry per CDR3 protein. This table has 800,000 to 950,000 distinct CDR3 sequences, about 48% appearing once. The sequenced sample consisted of blood. The receptors come from a young man in good health.

The chain joins TRBV5-1 to TRBJ1-2; possible D gene TRBD1, 6 bases. CDR1 and CDR2 from the germline V gene are SGHRS and YFSETQ. V shed 3 bases and J shed 3 bases, with 18 bases lying between them. The CDR3 sequence is 16 residues long. The CDR3 DNA follows: TGCGCCAGCAGCTCAACGTTCAGGGGTCTGGACTATGGCTACACCTTC. Protein: CASSSTFRGLDYGYTF.

This sequence joins TRBV4-1 and TRBJ2-1; 8 positions agree with TRBD1. The J segment lost 10 bases and the V segment lost 0 bases, leaving 5 bases of the junction unmatched. The CDR3 is 14 amino acids. Germline CDR1 reads MGHRA; CDR2 reads YSYEKL. In nucleotides, the CDR3 is TGCGCCAGCAGCCAAGATGGACAGGGTGACGAGCAGTTCTTC. This gives the protein CASSQDGQGDEQFF.

For this clonotype: At one end the junction does not follow the germline gene, possibly because of a read error. This chain joins TRBV6-1 and TRBJ2-7; D is possibly TRBD2 (7 bases). CDR1 and CDR2 (germline): MNHNS, SASEGT. The CDR3 is 16 residues long. The CDR3 nucleotides are TGTGCCAGCAATGAAGCCCCGGGGGGCGGCTCCTACGAGCAGTACTTC. Amino acids: CASNEAPGGGSYEQYF.

This chain connects TRBV11-2 to TRBJ2-1; the match to TRBD2 covers 9 bases. V dropped 4 bases and J dropped 4; count of bases not matched to a gene: 5. Germline loops: CDR1 SGHAT, CDR2 FQNNGV. The CDR3 runs to 15 residues. This chain's CDR3 is CASSYASGDYNEQFF. The CDR3 DNA is TGTGCCAGCAGCTACGCTAGCGGGGATTACAATGAGCAGTTCTTC.

The V call is TRBV20-1, the J call TRBJ2-1; D gene ambiguous. The CDR3 spans 15 residues. Trimming removed 3 bases at V and 0 bases at J, with 12 bases between. CDR1 is DFQATT and CDR2 is SNEGSKA in the germline V gene (reference sequence). CDR3 nucleotides: TGCAGTGCTAGTCCGCTGGGGTCCTCCTACAATGAGCAGTTCTTC. It specifies CSASPLGSSYNEQFF.

This clonotype appeared a few times. DNA for the CDR3: TGTGCCAGCAGTGCCCCCGGGACACAAACCCAATATAGCAATCAGCCCCAGCATTTT. Translated, it gives CASSAPGTQTQYSNQPQHF. The rearrangement links TRBV28 to TRBJ1-5; possibly TRBD1 for D (6 bases). This CDR3 is built from 19 residues. Trimming pared 5 bases from V and 0 bases from J, leaving 23 bases between. Germline V CDR1 and CDR2: MDHEN, SYDVKM.

The V call is TRBV7-9, the J call TRBJ2-3; possibly TRBD1 for D (5 bases). The CDR3 totals 15 residues. V lost 3 bases to trimming and J lost 0 bases, with 10 bases between them. CDR1 and CDR2 from the germline V gene are SEHNR and FQNEAQ (reference sequence). The CDR3 sequence is CASSFSDSSTDTQYF. CDR3 nucleotide sequence: TGTGCCAGCAGCTTTTCCGACAGTAGCACAGATACGCAGTATTTT.

The genes are TRBV6-7 and TRBJ1-1, with 7 bases that match TRBD1. TRBV6-7 is flagged as an ORF with uncertain function. This CDR3 has 17 residues. With 7 bases clipped from V and 0 bases from J, the junction kept 14 bases outside the gene matches. DNA of the CDR3: TGTGCCAGCACCAAATGGAGGGGGCTTTTAATGAACACTGAAGCTTTCTTT. It encodes CASTKWRGLLMNTEAFF.

This clonotype was seen once. The rearrangement joins TRBV28 to TRBJ2-3; D remains ambiguous. This CDR3 is built from 15 residues. Per the germline V gene, CDR1 is MDHEN and CDR2 is SYDVKM. V gave up 5 bases and J gave up 1 base, with 13 bases separating them. The CDR3 protein is CASSPLGRRTDTQYF. The CDR3 DNA follows: TGTGCCAGCAGTCCGCTCGGACGGCGCACAGATACGCAGTATTTT.

The chain uses TRBV11-3 and TRBJ2-7, with unresolved D. Germline V gene sequence: CDR1 SGHNT, CDR2 YENEEA. The CDR3 consists of 14 residues. Trimming took off 2 bases at V and 2 bases at J, with 10 bases between the two ends. CDR3 nucleotides: TGTGCCAGCAGCTTAAGGGTGGTCCCCTACGAGCAGTACTTC. Translation: CASSLRVVPYEQYF.

To note about this clonotype: One junction end disagrees with the germline gene, perhaps due to a read error. The rearrangement joins TRBV27 to TRBJ2-7; weak D call: TRBD1 (5 bases). Germline CDR1 reads MNHEY; CDR2 reads SMNVEV (reference sequence). The length of the CDR3 is 15 residues. The CDR3 region has the DNA TGTGCCAGCAGCCCCTTCCCGACAGTAAACTACGGGCAGTACTTC. This translates into CASSPFPTVNYGQYF.

This clonotype was recorded at least ten times. The rearrangement uses TRBV20-1 and TRBJ2-3, with D tentatively TRBD2 (5 bases). CDR3 length equals 14 residues. The germline V gene encodes CDR1 DFQATT and CDR2 SNEGSKA (reference sequence). V shed 6 bases and J shed 8 bases, with 21 bases lying between them. CDR3 in amino acids: CSAEAGRLISTQYF. DNA of the CDR3: TGCAGTGCCGAGGCGGGCAGATTAATCAGTACGCAGTATTTT.

This sequence joins TRBV28 and TRBJ2-3; weak D call: TRBD2 (6 bases). Germline CDR1 reads MDHEN; CDR2 reads SYDVKM. V lost 2 bases and J 1 base, leaving 13 bases between the germline ends. The CDR3 is 16 amino acids. CDR3 sequence reads: CASSLLSWGGTDTQYF. Here the CDR3 DNA reads TGTGCCAGCAGTTTACTTTCCTGGGGGGGCACAGATACGCAGTATTTT.

V usage is TRBV29-1 and J usage is TRBJ2-1; no firm D call. Trimming removed 4 bases from V and 0 bases from J, with 10 bases in between. The CDR3 totals 14 residues. The germline gives CDR1 SQVTM, CDR2 ANQGSEA. The CDR3 DNA follows: TGCAGCGTTGGCGGCGATGACTCCTACAATGAGCAGTTCTTC. This translates into CSVGGDDSYNEQFF.

In this sample, this clonotype turned up a few times. For the CDR3, the DNA is TGTGCCAGCAGCCAGGCTAGCGGGGGGGCGAGGAATGAGCAGTTCTTC. As protein: CASSQASGGARNEQFF. This chain links TRBV4-2 with TRBJ2-1; 12 bases line up with TRBD2. J gave up 7 bases and V 3 bases, and 7 bases lay outside the gene matches. This CDR3 is 16 amino acids long. CDR1 is LGHNA and CDR2 is YNFKEQ in the germline V gene.

This chain joins TRBV28 and TRBJ1-6, with D unclear. V was cut by 4 bases and J by 9 bases, with 16 bases left in between. CDR3 size: 15 residues. The germline gives CDR1 MDHEN, CDR2 SYDVKM. This CDR3 reads CASSSDPAAGSPLHF. CDR3 DNA sequence: TGTGCCAGCAGTTCCGACCCCGCAGCGGGTTCACCCCTCCACTTT. Together with reference TRBV28 and TRBJ1-6, the CDR3 gives the full variable domain: DVKVTQSSRYLVKRTGEKVFLECVQDMDHENMFWYRQDPGLGLRLIYFSYDVKMKEKGDIPEGYSVSREKKERFSLILESASTNQTSMYLCASSSDPAAGSPLHFGNGTRLTVT.

The V call is TRBV6-2 or TRBV6-3, the J call TRBJ2-1; TRBD2 matches 13 bases. The germline V gene encodes CDR1 MNHEY and CDR2 SVGEGT. Germline trimming cut 8 bases from V and 3 bases from J; bases unmatched to any gene: 10. The CDR3 is made up of 17 amino acids. This CDR3 reads CASRGTSGDANYNEQFF. CDR3 DNA: TGTGCCAGCCGGGGGACTAGCGGGGACGCTAACTACAATGAGCAGTTCTTC.

In its sample, this clonotype was seen many times. The gene calls are TRBV12-3 or TRBV12-4 and TRBJ1-1, with D perhaps TRBD1 (6 bases). V was trimmed by 0 bases and J by 8 bases, leaving 16 bases between them. The CDR3 has 15 amino acids. The CDR3 loop is CASSLAWGANFEAFF. DNA for the CDR3: TGTGCCAGCAGTTTAGCGTGGGGGGCCAACTTCGAAGCTTTCTTT.

The V call is TRBV6-5, the J call TRBJ1-1, with no clear D. Per germline, CDR1 MNHEY and CDR2 SVGAGI. Trimming took off 2 bases at V and 6 bases at J, with 7 bases between the two ends. The CDR3 is 12 residues long. CDR3 region: CASSYPLAEAFF. The CDR3 DNA follows: TGTGCCAGCAGTTACCCGCTTGCTGAAGCTTTCTTT.

The chain recombines TRBV2 with TRBJ1-4; 7 positions match TRBD1. CDR3 length equals 15 residues. The J segment lost 10 bases and the V segment lost 4 bases, leaving 12 bases of the junction unmatched. Germline V lookup: CDR1 SNHLY, CDR2 FYNNEI. CDR3 nucleotides: TGTGCCAGCAGTGGTGAAAGACAGGGATCCGGAAAACTGTTTTTT. Translated, it gives CASSGERQGSGKLFF. Full variable domain (missing parts from reference TRBV2 and TRBJ1-4): EPEVTQTPSHQVTQMGQEVILRCVPISNHLYFYWYRQILGQKVEFLVSFYNNEISEKSEIFDDQFSVERPDGSNFTLKIRSTKLEDSAMYFCASSGERQGSGKLFFGSGTQLSVL.

This clonotype was counted at least ten times. The rearrangement uses TRBV12-3 or TRBV12-4 and TRBJ2-2; D might be TRBD2 (5 bases). CDR3 length: 16 residues. Trimming left V 1 base short and J 1 base short, with 10 bases between. CDR3 region: CASSLGLAGNTGELFF. The CDR3, as DNA: TGTGCCAGCAGTTTAGGGCTAGCAGGGAACACCGGGGAGCTGTTTTTT.

This clonotype was detected many times. The chain links TRBV28 to TRBJ2-3; D assignment may be TRBD1 or TRBD2 (5 bases each). Deletions cut 6 bases from V and 6 bases from J, with 13 bases between. CDR1 MDHEN and CDR2 SYDVKM come from the germline V gene. The CDR3 is 13 amino acids. The CDR3 loop is CASSRGAQDTQYF. In nucleotides, the CDR3 is TGTGCCAGCAGCCGGGGCGCACAGGATACGCAGTATTTT.

The chain combines TRBV30 with TRBJ2-2; the D is unclear. V lost 0 bases and J 0 bases, leaving 5 bases between the germline ends. There are 14 residues in the CDR3. Germline CDR1 GTSNPN, CDR2 SVGIG (reference sequence). The CDR3 nucleotides read TGTGCCTGGAGTGTAAACTCGAACACCGGGGAGCTGTTTTTT. Translation: CAWSVNSNTGELFF.

The rearrangement uses TRBV29-1 and TRBJ1-2; D unresolved. CDR1 is SQVTM and CDR2 is ANQGSEA in the germline V gene. The CDR3 loop spans 14 amino acids. V lost 3 bases to trimming and J lost 4 bases, with 15 bases between them. The CDR3 protein is CSVDAAGGGYGYTF. The CDR3 DNA sequence: TGCAGCGTTGACGCGGCAGGCGGCGGCTATGGCTACACCTTC.

This clonotype was picked up a small number of times. The chain carries TRBV5-1 and TRBJ1-6, with 7 bases that match TRBD1. CDR3 length: 16 residues. Trimming cost V 4 bases and J 6 bases; bases outside gene matches: 10. CDR1 is SGHRS and CDR2 is YFSETQ in the germline V gene. In DNA form, the CDR3 reads TGCGCCAGCAGCCCGGCCGGGACAGAGCTTAATTCACCCCTCCACTTT. This codes for CASSPAGTELNSPLHF.

This clonotype has just a few counts. The junction departs from germline at one end; a sequencing error may be responsible. The chain couples TRBV11-3 to TRBJ2-3; the D call may be TRBD1 or TRBD2 (5 bases each). CDR1 SGHNT and CDR2 YENEEA come from the germline V gene. The CDR3 sequence is 15 residues long. The CDR3 reads CASSLEGRRTDTQYF. As DNA, the CDR3 is TGTGCCAGTAGCTTAGAGGGGCGGCGCACAGATACGCAGTATTTT. Looking up the rest from reference TRBV11-3 and TRBJ2-3 gives the full variable domain: EAGVVQSPRYKIIEKKQPVAFWCNPISGHNTLYWYLQNLGQGPELLIRYENEEAVDDSQLPKDRFSAERLKGVDSTLKIQPAELGDSAVYLCASSLEGRRTDTQYFGPGTRLTVL.